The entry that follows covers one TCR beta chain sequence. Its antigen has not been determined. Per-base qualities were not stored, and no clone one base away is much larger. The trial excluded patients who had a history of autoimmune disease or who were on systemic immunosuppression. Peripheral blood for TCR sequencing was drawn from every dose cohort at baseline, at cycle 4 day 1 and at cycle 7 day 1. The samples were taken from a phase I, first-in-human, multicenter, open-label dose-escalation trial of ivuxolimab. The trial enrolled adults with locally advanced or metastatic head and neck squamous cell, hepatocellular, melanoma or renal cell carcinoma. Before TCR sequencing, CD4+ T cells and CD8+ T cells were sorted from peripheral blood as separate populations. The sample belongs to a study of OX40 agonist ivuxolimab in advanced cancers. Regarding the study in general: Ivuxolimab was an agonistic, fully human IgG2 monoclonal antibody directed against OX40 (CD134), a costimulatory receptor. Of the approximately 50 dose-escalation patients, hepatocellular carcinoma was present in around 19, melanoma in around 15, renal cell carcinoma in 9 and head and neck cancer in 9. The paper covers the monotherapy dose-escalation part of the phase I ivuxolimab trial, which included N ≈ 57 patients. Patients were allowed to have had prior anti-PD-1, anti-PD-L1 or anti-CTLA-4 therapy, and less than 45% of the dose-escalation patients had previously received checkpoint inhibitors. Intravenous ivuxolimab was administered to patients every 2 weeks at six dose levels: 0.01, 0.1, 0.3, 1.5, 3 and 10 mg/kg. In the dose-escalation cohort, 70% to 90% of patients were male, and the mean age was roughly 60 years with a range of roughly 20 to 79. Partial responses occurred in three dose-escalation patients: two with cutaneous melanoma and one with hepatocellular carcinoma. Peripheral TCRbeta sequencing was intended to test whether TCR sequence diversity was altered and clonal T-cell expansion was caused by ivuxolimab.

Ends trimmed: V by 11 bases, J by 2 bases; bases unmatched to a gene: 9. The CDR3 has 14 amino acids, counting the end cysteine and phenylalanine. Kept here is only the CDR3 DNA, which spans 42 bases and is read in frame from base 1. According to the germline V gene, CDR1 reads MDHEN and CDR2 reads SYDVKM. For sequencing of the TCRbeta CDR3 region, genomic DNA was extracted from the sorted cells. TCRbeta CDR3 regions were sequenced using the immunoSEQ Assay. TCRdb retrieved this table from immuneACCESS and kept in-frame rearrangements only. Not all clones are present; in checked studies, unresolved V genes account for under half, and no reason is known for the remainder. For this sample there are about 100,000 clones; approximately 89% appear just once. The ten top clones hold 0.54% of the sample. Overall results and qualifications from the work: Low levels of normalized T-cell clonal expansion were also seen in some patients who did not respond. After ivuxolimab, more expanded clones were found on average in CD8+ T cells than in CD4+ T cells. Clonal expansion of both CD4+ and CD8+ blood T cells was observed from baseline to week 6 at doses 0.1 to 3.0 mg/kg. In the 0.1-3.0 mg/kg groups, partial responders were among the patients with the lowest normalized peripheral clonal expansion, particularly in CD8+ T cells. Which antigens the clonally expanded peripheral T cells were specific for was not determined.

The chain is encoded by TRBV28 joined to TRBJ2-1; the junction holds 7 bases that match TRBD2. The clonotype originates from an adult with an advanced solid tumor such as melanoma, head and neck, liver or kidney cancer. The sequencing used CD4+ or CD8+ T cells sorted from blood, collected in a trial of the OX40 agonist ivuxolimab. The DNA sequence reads TGTGCCGCAAGGGAGGGAGGCCCCTACAATGAGCAGTTCTTC. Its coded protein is CAAREGGPYNEQFF.